The 5 T cell receptor beta chains in this list originate from one sample, sequenced in a study of neurological immune-mediated disorders. This sample's time point: longitudinal time-point 3. MiXCR, run by TCRdb on the 5' RACE reads, gives a single entry per CDR3 protein. The table lists about 53,000 distinct CDR3 sequences, 7% to 10% of them singletons. Material: PBMCs. All receptors come from a woman aged 40 to 50 in good health.

This clonotype was observed at least ten times. The rearrangement links TRBV5-1 to TRBJ2-1; unclear D gene. Germline CDR1 SGHRS, CDR2 YFSETQ. Between the trimmed V and J ends, which lost 0 bases and 1 base, there was a span of 8 bases. CDR3 size: 15 residues. The CDR3 sequence: CASSLEFGSYNEQFF. For the CDR3, the DNA is TGCGCCAGCAGCTTGGAGTTCGGGTCCTACAATGAGCAGTTCTTC.

This clonotype has more than one count but fewer than ten. The V and J genes are TRBV10-3 and TRBJ1-1; no reliable D call. CDR1 and CDR2 from the germline V gene are ENHRY and SYGVKD. This CDR3 has 12 amino acids. Trimming cost V 8 bases and J 8 bases, with 15 bases left between them. The chain's CDR3 is CAIRNHPLEAFF. DNA of the CDR3: TGTGCCATCCGCAACCATCCTCTCGAAGCTTTCTTT.

This clonotype showed up many times. The genes are TRBV10-3 and TRBJ2-7; possible D gene TRBD2, 6 bases. V lost 6 bases to trimming and J lost 0 bases, with 18 bases between them. Germline CDR1 ENHRY, CDR2 SYGVKD. CDR3 size: 16 residues. Here the CDR3 reads CAISPHGGLLSYEQYF. In DNA form, the CDR3 reads TGTGCCATCAGCCCACACGGGGGTCTACTCTCCTACGAGCAGTACTTC.

The chain uses TRBV5-8 and TRBJ2-2; 7 bases agree with TRBD1. Germline-derived CDR1 and CDR2 are SGHTS and YDEGEE. V was clipped by 4 bases and J by 6 bases; unmatched bases: 6. The CDR3 spans 14 residues. CDR3 sequence: CASSQQGPPGELFF. The CDR3 nucleotides read TGTGCCAGCAGCCAACAGGGGCCGCCCGGGGAGCTGTTTTTT. Full variable domain (remainder filled in from reference TRBV5-8 and TRBJ2-2): EAGVTQSPTHLIKTRGQQATLRCSPISGHTSVYWYQQALGLGLQFLLWYDEGEERNRGNFPPRFSGRQFPNYSSELNVNALELEDSALYLCASSQQGPPGELFFGEGSRLTVL.

This clonotype has a count of ten or more. The rearrangement links TRBV6-5 to TRBJ2-3; 11 bases are shared with TRBD1. The CDR3 runs 16 residues. The V and J ends lost 5 bases and 6 bases, in that order; junction bases with no gene match: 10. Germline CDR1 is MNHEY and CDR2 is SVGAGI. CDR3 residues: CASSHDRTGGADTQYF. The CDR3 region has the DNA TGTGCCAGCAGTCACGATCGGACAGGGGGCGCGGATACGCAGTATTTT.